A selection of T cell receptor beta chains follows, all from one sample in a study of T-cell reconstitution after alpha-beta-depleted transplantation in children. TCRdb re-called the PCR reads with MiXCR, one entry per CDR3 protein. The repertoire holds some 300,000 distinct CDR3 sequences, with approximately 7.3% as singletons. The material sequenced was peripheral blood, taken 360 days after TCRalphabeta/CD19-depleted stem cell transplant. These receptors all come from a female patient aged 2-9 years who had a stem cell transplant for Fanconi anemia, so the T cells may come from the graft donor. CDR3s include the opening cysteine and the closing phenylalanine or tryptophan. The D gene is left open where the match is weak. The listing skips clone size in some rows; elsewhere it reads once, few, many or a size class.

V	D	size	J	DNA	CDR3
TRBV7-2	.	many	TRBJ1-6	TGTGCCAGCAGCTTAGGAGGTGCAGGGAATAAGTCACCCCTCCACTTT	CASSLGGAGNKSPLHF
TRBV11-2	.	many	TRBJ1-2	TGTGCCAGCCTAGGACTCTATGGCTACACCTTC	CASLGLYGYTF
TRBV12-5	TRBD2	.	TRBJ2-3	TGTGCTAGTGGTTTGGGGCTACTAGCGGGGATTCAGGATACGCAGTATTTT	CASGLGLLAGIQDTQYF
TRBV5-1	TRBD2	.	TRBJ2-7	TGCGCCAGCAGCTCCCTCACTAGCGGGGTGGGCGAGCAGTACTTC	CASSSLTSGVGEQYF
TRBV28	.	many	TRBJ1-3	TGTGCCAGCAGTTCTGGACGGGACACCATATATTTT	CASSSGRDTIYF
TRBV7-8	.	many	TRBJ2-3	TGTGCCAGCAGCCTACCGGGACTTCCCTCGAGAGATACGCAGTATTTT	CASSLPGLPSRDTQYF
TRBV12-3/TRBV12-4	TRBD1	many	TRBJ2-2	TGTGCCAGCAGCCCCGACAGGGTTAGATGGCCCGGGGAGCTGTTTTTT	CASSPDRVRWPGELFF
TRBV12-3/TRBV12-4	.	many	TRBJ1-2	TGTGCCAGCAGTTTGGTTGGGAAGGGCTACACCTTC	CASSLVGKGYTF
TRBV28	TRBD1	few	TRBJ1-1	TGTGCCGCCCCCCCCAGGGGGCTTGTGGTGAACACTGAAGCTTTCTTT	CAAPPRGLVVNTEAFF
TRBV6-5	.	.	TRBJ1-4	TGTGCCAGCAGTTACTCGTCAGGGGCGGATGAAAAACTGTTTTTT	CASSYSSGADEKLFF
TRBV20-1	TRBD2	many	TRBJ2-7	TGCAGTGCTACGGGACTAGTAGGCTACGAGCAGTACTTC	CSATGLVGYEQYF
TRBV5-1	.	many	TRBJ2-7	TGCGCCAGCAGCCTAGACTCGGGGGTCTACGAGCAGTACTTC	CASSLDSGVYEQYF
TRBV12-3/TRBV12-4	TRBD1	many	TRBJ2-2	TGTGCCAGCAGTCCGGGGACAGGGTTAGGCACCGGGGAGCTGTTTTTT	CASSPGTGLGTGELFF
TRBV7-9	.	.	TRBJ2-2	TGTGCCAGCAGCACCCAGCGGGACACCGGGGAGCTGTTTTTT	CASSTQRDTGELFF
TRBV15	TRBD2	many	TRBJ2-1	TGTGCCACCAGCAGATTACTAGCGGGGGGTCTAGATGAGCAGTTCTTC	CATSRLLAGGLDEQFF
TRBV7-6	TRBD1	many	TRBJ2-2	TGTGCCAGCAGCCCACACTTCGGACAGGTGAACACCGGGGAGCTGTTTTTT	CASSPHFGQVNTGELFF
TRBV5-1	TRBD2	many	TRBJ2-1	TGCGCCAGCAGCTACACAAGAGCGGGAGCAGCCAATGAGCAGTTCTTC	CASSYTRAGAANEQFF
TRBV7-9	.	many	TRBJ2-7	TGTGCCAGCAGCATGAGCTCCTACGAGCAGTACTTC	CASSMSSYEQYF
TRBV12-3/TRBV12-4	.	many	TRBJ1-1	TGTGCCAGCAGTTTTTCAGGGGAGGCTGAAGCTTTCTTT	CASSFSGEAEAFF
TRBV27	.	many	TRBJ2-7	TGTGCCAGCAGTTCTCCTCCGGGGTATTTGTACTTC	CASSSPPGYLYF
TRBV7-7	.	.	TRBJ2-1	TGTGCCAGCAGCTTAGATGAGGGAACGGGTGAGCAGTTCTTC	CASSLDEGTGEQFF
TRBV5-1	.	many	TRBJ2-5	TGCGCCAGCAGCTTGGCCTCCCGCTTAGAGACCCAGTACTTC	CASSLASRLETQYF
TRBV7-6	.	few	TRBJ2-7	TGTGCCAGCAGCTTAGCCCGGGACGGGTTTAAGGTGCAGTACTTC	CASSLARDGFKVQYF
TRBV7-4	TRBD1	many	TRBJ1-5	TGTGCCAGCAGGACAGGGCCCATGGGGCCCCAGCATTTT	CASRTGPMGPQHF
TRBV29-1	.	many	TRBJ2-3	TGCAGCGTTGGGGGGGGCTTCTCCACAGATACGCAGTATTTT	CSVGGGFSTDTQYF
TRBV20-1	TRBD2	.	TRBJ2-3	TGCAGTGCTAGAGCCAGGCGGGGGGGGTTCACAGATACGCAGTATTTT	CSARARRGGFTDTQYF
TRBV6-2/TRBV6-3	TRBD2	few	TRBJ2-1	TGTGCCAGCAGTTACCCACGGGGCGGGGGGGCCTTGAGGGAGCAGTTCTTC	CASSYPRGGGALREQFF
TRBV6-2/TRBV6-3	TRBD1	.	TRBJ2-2	TGTGCCAGCGTAGCTCCTCGGACAGGGTGGACCGGGGAGCTGTTTTTT	CASVAPRTGWTGELFF
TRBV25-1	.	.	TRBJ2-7	TGTGCCAGCAGTCCTTCTAGTAGGGCGGGACCGTCCTACGAGCAGTACTTC	CASSPSSRAGPSYEQYF
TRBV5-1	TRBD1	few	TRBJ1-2	TGCGCCAGCAGCTGGGGATTGGGACAGGATGGCTACACCTTC	CASSWGLGQDGYTF
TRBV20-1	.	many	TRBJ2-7	TGCAGTGCTAGTGCGCCGGGACGCTACGAGCAGTACTTC	CSASAPGRYEQYF
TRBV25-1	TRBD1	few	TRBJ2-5	TGTGCCAGCAGGACAGGGGGCAAAGCAGCGTACTTC	CASRTGGKAAYF
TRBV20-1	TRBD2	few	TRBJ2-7	TGCAGTGCCCGTACAGGGATCCAGCGGGGGGAGCAGTACTTC	CSARTGIQRGEQYF
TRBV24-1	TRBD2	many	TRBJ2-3	TGTGCCACCAGTGATTTTATCAGGGCGCCTAGCGGCTCAACAGATACGCAGTATTTT	CATSDFIRAPSGSTDTQYF
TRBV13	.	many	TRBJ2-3	TGTGCCAGCAGCTTCTTCACAGATACGCAGTATTTT	CASSFFTDTQYF
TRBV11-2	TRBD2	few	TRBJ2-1	TGTGCCAGCAGCCATCCGCCCCGGACTAGCGGGAGCAATGAGCAGTTCTTC	CASSHPPRTSGSNEQFF
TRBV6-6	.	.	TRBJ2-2	TGTGCCGCCACACGGGGGACCGGGGAGCTGTTTTTT	CAATRGTGELFF
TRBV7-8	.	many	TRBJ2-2	TGTGCCAGCAGCCCAATTCAGCGGTCCGGGGAGCTGTTTTTT	CASSPIQRSGELFF
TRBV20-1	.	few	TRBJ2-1	TGCAGTGCTACCCCCGGCGGGGTAGAGCAGTTCTTC	CSATPGGVEQFF
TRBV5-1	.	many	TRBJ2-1	TGCGCCAGCAGCTCCCTAGGCCACAATGAGCAGTTCTTC	CASSSLGHNEQFF
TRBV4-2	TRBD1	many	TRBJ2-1	TGTGCCAGCAGCCGACGGGACAGGGCGACCTACAATGAGCAGTTCTTC	CASSRRDRATYNEQFF
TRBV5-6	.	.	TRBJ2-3	TGTGCCAGCCGCGTGTGGGGCGCTAGCACAGATACGCAGTATTTT	CASRVWGASTDTQYF